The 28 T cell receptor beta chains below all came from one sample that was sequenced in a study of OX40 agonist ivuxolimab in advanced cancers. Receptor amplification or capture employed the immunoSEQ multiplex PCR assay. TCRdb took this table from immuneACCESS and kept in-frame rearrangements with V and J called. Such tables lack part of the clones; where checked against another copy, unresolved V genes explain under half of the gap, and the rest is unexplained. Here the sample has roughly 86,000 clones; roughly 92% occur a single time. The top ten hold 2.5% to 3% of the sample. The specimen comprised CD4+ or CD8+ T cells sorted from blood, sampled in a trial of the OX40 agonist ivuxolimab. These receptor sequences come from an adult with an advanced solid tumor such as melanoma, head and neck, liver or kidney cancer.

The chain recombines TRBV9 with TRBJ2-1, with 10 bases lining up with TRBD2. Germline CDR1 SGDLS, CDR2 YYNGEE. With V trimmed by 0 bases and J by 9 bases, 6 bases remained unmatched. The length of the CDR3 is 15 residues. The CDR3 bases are TGTGCCAGCAGCGTAGTGACTAGCGGGTGGAGTGAGCAGTTCTTC. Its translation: CASSVVTSGWSEQFF.

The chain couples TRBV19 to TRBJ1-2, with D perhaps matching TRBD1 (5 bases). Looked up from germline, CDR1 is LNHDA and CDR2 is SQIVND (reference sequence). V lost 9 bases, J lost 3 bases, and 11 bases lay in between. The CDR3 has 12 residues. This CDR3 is CASSGLDYGYTF. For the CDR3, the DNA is TGTGCCAGCTCAGGGTTGGACTATGGCTACACCTTC.

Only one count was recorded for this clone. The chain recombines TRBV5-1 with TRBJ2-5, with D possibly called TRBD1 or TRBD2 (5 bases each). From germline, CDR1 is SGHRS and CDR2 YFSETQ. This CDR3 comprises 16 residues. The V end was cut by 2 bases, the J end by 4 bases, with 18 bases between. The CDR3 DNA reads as TGCGCCAGCAGCTTTGGTTGGGGGAACGGGCGAGAGACCCAGTACTTC. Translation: CASSFGWGNGRETQYF.

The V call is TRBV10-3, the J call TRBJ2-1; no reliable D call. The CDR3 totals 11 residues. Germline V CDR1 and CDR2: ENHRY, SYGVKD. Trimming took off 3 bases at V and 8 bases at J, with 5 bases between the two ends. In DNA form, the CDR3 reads TGTGCCATCAGTGAATCAGATGAGCAGTTCTTC. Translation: CAISESDEQFF.

The CDR3: CASSLGREFGQETQYF. For the CDR3, the DNA is TGTGCCAGCAGCTTAGGGCGGGAGTTCGGTCAAGAGACCCAGTACTTC. The chain combines TRBV11-3 with TRBJ2-5; 7 bases are shared with TRBD2. The CDR3 consists of 16 residues. Trimming cost V 1 base and J 2 bases; bases outside gene matches: 7. Germline CDR1 and CDR2: SGHNT and YENEEA.

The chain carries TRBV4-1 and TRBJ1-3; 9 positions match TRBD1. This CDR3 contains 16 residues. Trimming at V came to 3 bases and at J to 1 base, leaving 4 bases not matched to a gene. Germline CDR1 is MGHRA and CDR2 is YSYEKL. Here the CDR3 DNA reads TGCGCCAGCAGCCATGCTGACAGGGGGTCTGGAAACACCATATATTTT. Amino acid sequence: CASSHADRGSGNTIYF.

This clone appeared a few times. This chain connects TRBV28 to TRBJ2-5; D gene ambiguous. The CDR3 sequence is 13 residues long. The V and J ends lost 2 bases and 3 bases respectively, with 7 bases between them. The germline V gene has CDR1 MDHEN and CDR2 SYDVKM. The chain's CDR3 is CASSLPGKETQYF. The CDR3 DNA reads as TGTGCCAGCAGTTTACCGGGTAAAGAGACCCAGTACTTC.

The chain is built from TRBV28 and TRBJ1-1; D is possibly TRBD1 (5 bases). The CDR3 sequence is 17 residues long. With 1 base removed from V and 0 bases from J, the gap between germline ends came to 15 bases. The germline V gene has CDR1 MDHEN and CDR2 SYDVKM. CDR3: CASSLSDNRFMNTEAFF. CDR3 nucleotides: TGTGCCAGCAGTTTATCCGACAACAGGTTCATGAACACTGAAGCTTTCTTT.

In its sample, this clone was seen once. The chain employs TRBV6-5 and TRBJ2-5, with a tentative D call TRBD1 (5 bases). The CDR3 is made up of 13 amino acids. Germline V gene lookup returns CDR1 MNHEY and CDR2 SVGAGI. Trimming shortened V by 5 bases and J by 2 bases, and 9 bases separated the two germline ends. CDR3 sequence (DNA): TGTGCCAGCAGTGTTCAGGGACAAGAGACCCAGTACTTC. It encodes CASSVQGQETQYF.

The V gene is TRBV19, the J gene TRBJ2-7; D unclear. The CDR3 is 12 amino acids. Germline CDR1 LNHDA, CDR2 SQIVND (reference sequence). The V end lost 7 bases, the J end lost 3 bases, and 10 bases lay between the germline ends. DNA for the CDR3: TGTGCCAGTAAGAACAGAAACTACGAGCAGTACTTC. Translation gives CASKNRNYEQYF. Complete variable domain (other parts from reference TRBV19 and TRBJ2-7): DGGITQSPKYLFRKEGQNVTLSCEQNLNHDAMYWYRQDPGQGLRLIYYSQIVNDFQKGDIAEGYSVSREKKESFPLTVTSAQKNPTAFYLCASKNRNYEQYFGPGTRLTVT.

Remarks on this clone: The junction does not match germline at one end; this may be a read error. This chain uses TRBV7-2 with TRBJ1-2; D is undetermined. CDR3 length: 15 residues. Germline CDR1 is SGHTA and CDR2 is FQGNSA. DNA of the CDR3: TGCGCCAGCAGCCAAGGTATTACCTCAGGCTATGGCTACACCTTC. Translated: CASSQGITSGYGYTF.

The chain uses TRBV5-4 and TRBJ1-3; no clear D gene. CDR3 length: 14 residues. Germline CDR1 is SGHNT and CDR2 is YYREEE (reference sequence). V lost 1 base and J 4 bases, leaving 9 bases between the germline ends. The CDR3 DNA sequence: TGTGCCAGCAGCTTGCGACCGCAGGGAAACACCATATATTTT. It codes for CASSLRPQGNTIYF.

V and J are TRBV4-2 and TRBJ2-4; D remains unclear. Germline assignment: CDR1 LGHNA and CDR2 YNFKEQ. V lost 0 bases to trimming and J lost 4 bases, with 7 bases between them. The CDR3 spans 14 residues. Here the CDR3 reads CASSQDRAKNIQYF. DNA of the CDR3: TGTGCCAGCAGCCAAGATAGGGCAAAAAACATTCAGTACTTC.

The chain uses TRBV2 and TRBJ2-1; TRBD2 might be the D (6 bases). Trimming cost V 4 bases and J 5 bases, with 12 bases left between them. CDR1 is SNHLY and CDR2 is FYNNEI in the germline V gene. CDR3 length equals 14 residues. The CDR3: CASSVAGRNNEQFF. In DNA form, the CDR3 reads TGTGCCAGCAGTGTGGCAGGGAGGAACAATGAGCAGTTCTTC.

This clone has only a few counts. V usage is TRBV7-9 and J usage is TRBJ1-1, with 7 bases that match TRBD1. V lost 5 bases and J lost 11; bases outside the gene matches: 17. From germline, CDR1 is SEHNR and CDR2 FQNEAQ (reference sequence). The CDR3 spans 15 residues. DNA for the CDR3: TGTGCCAGCAGCCCGAAACTAAGACAGGGAAACGAGGCTTTCTTT. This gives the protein CASSPKLRQGNEAFF. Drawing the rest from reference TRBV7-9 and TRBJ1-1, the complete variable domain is DTGVSQNPRHKITKRGQNVTFRCDPISEHNRLYWYRQTLGQGPEFLTYFQNEAQLEKSRLLSDRFSAERPKGSFSTLEIQRTEQGDSAMYLCASSPKLRQGNEAFFGQGTRLTVV.

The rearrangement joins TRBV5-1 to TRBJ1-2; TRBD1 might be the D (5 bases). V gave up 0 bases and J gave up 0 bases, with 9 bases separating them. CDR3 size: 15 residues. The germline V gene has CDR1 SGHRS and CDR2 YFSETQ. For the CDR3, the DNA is TGCGCCAGCAGCTTGGCGGGGGACTCTAACTATGGCTACACCTTC. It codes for CASSLAGDSNYGYTF. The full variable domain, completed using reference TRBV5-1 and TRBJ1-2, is KAGVTQTPRYLIKTRGQQVTLSCSPISGHRSVSWYQQTPGQGLQFLFEYFSETQRNKGNFPGRFSGRQFSNSRSEMNVSTLELGDSALYLCASSLAGDSNYGYTFGSGTRLTVV.

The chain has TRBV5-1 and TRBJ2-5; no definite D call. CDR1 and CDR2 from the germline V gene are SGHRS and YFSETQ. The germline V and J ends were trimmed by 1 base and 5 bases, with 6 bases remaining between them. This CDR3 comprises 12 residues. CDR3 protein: CASSLPRETQYF. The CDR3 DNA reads TGCGCCAGCAGCTTGCCCCGGGAGACCCAGTACTTC.

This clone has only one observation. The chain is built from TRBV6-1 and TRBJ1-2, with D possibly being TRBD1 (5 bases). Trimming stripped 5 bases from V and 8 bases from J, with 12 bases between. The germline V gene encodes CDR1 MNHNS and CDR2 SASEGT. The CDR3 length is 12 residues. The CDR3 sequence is CASSWGPTGYTF. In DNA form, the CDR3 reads TGTGCCAGCAGTTGGGGCCCCACAGGCTACACCTTC.

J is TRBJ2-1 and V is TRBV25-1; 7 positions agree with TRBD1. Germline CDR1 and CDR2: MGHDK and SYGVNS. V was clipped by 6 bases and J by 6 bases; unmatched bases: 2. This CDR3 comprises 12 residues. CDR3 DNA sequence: TGTGCCAGCAGCGACAGGGTCAATGAGCAGTTCTTC. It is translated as CASSDRVNEQFF.

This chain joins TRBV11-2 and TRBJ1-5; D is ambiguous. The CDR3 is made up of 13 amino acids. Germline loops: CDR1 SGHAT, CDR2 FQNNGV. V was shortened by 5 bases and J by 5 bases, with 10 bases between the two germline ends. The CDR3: CASSPGWDQPQHF. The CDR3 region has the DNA TGTGCCAGCAGCCCCGGGTGGGATCAGCCCCAGCATTTT.

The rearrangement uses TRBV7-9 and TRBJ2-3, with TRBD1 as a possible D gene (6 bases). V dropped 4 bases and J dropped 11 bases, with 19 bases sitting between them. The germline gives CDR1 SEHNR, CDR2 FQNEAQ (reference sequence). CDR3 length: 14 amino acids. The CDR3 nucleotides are TGTGCCAGCAGCTCTCTGACAGGCGATCGGAGGCAGTATTTT. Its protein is CASSSLTGDRRQYF.

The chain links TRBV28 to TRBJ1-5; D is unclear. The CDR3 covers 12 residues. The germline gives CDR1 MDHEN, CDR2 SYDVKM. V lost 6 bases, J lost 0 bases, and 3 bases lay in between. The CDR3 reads CASRLSNQPQHF. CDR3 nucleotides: TGTGCCAGCAGGCTTAGCAATCAGCCCCAGCATTTT.

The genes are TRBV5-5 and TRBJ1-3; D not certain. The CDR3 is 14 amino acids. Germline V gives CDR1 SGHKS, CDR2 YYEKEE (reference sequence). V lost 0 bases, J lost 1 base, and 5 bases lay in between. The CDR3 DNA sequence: TGTGCCAGCAGCTTGGGGCGATCTGGAAACACCATATATTTT. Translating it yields CASSLGRSGNTIYF.

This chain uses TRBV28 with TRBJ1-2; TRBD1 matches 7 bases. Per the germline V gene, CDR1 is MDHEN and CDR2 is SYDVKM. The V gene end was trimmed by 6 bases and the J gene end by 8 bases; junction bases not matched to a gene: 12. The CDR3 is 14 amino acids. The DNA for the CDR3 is TGTGCCAGCAGGGTGACAGGGAGATTAGGGGGCTACACCTTC. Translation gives CASRVTGRLGGYTF.

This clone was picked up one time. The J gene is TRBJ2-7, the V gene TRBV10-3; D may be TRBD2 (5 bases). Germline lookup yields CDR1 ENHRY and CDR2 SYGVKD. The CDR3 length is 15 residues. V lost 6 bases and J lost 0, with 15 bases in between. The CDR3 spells CAISPAGRGSYEQYF. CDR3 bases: TGTGCCATCAGCCCGGCGGGTAGAGGCTCCTACGAGCAGTACTTC.

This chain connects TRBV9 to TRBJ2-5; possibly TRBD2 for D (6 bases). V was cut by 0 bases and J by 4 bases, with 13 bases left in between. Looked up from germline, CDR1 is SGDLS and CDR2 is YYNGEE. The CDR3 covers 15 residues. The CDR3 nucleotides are TGTGCCAGCAGCGTAGCTTGGGGGGTCGGAGAGACCCAGTACTTC. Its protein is CASSVAWGVGETQYF.

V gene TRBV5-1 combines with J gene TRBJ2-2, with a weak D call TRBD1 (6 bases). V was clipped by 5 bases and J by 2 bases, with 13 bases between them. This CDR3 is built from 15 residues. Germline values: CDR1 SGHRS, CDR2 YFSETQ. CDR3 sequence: CASSVGTPNTGELFF. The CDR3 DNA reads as TGCGCCAGCAGTGTCGGGACACCCAACACCGGGGAGCTGTTTTTT.

The CDR3 here is CAWRSGTDYSNQPQHF. Written as DNA, the CDR3 is TGTGCCTGGAGGTCCGGGACGGATTATAGCAATCAGCCCCAGCATTTT. This chain joins TRBV30 and TRBJ1-5, with a tentative D call TRBD1 (5 bases). The V end lost 3 bases, the J end lost 0 bases, and 15 bases lay between the germline ends. This CDR3 comprises 16 residues. From germline, CDR1 is GTSNPN and CDR2 SVGIG (reference sequence). Using reference TRBV30 and TRBJ1-5 for the parts outside the CDR3, the full variable domain is SQTIHQWPATLVQPVGSPLSLECTVEGTSNPNLYWYRQAAGRGLQLLFYSVGIGQISSEVPQNLSASRPQDRQFILSSKKLLLSDSGFYLCAWRSGTDYSNQPQHFGDGTRLSIL.